The subject of this entry is one TCR beta chain. Trimming cost V 2 bases and J 6 bases; bases outside gene matches: 5. The CDR3 covers 15 residues. Germline CDR1 is MNHEY and CDR2 is SVGAGI. The data derive from a study of shared clonotypes between healthy human individuals. Study-wide background: Per donor, three plates held CD4 naive cells, three held CD4 memory, two held CD8 naive and one held CD8 memory.

Assay: immunoSEQ multiplex PCR; the TCRdb copy retains only in-frame clones and omits some. The data contain around 320,000 clones, around 86% of them singletons. The TCR was taken from a man aged 18-30 years in good health. The gene calls are TRBV6-5 and TRBJ2-1, with 9 bases lining up with TRBD2. The sequenced sample consisted of memory CD8+ T cells sorted from blood. The subset: CD45RO+ cells pooled with CCR7-negative TemRA cells. The CDR3 DNA is TGTGCCAGCAGTTACGGTCTAGCGGGACTCAATGAGCAGTTCTTC. It translates to CASSYGLAGLNEQFF.